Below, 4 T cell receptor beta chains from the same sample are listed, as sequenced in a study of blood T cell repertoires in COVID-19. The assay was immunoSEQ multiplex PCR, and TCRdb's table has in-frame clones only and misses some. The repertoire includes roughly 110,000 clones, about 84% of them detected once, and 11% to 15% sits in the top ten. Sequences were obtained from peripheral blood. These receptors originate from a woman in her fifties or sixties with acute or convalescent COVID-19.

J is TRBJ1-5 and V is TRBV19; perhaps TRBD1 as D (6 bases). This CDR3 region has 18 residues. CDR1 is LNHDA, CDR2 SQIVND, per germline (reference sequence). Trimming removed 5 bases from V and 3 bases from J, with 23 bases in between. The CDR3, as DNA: TGTGCCAGTAGTCATCGCACGGACAGCTGGGACAACAATCAGCCCCAGCATTTT. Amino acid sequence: CASSHRTDSWDNNQPQHF.

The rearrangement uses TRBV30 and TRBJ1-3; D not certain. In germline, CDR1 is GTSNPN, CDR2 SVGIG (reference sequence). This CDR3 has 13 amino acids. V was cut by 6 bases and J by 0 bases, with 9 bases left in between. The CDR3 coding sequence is TGTGCCTGCGGTCGGTACTCTGGAAACACCATATATTTT. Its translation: CACGRYSGNTIYF.

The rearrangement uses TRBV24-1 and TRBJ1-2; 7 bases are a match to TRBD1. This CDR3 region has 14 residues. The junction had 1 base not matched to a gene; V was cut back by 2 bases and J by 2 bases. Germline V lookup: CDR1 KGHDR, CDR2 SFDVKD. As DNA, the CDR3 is TGTGCCACCAGTGATTCGGACAGGAACTATGGCTACACCTTC. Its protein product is CATSDSDRNYGYTF.

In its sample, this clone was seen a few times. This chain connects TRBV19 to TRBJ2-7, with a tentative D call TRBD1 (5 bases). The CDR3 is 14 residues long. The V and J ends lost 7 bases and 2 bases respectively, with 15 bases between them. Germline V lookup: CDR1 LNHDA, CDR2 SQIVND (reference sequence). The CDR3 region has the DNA TGTGCCAGTAAACAGGCGGACGACGCCTACGAGCAGTACTTC. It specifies CASKQADDAYEQYF.